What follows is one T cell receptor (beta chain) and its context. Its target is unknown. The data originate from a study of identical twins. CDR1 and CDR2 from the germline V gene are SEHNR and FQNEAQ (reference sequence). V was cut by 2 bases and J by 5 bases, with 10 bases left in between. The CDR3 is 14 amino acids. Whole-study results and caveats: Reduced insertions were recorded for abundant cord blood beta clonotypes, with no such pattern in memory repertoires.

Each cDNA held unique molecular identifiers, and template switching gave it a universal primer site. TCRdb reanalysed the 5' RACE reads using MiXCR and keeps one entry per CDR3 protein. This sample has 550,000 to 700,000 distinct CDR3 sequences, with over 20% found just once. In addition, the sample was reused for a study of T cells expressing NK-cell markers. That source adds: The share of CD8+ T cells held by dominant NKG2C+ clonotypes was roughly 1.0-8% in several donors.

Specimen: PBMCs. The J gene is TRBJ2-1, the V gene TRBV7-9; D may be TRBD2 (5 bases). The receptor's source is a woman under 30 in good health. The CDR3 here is CASSLPGMNNEQFF. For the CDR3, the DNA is TGTGCCAGCAGCTTACCGGGGATGAACAATGAGCAGTTCTTC. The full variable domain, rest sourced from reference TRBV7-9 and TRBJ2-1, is DTGVSQNPRHKITKRGQNVTFRCDPISEHNRLYWYRQTLGQGPEFLTYFQNEAQLEKSRLLSDRFSAERPKGSFSTLEIQRTEQGDSAMYLCASSLPGMNNEQFFGPGTRLTVL.